This T cell receptor beta chain appears in the sequencing data of a study of shared clonotypes between healthy human individuals. Study-wide points: Exclusively blood specimens were collected; tissue repertoires likely differ.

Clones were read by immunoSEQ multiplex PCR, and TCRdb kept only the in-frame ones, dropping some. This table has about 2.4 million clones, 90% to 95% appearing once. This CDR3 spans 16 amino acids. The V gene's germline CDR1 is SGHTA and CDR2 FQGNSA. V gave up 5 bases and J gave up 5 bases, with 22 bases separating them. As regards this clone: Its cognate antigen is unknown.

Sequenced: naive CD4+ T cells sorted from blood. Subset indicated: CD45RA+ positively selected. This chain uses TRBV7-2 with TRBJ2-7; D possibly corresponds to TRBD1 (6 bases). This TCR came from a man between 18 and 35 years old in good health. The CDR3 DNA reads TGTGCCAGCAGCGCCCGCCCCCAGGGGAGCAGGGACGAGCAGTACTTC. It is translated as CASSARPQGSRDEQYF.